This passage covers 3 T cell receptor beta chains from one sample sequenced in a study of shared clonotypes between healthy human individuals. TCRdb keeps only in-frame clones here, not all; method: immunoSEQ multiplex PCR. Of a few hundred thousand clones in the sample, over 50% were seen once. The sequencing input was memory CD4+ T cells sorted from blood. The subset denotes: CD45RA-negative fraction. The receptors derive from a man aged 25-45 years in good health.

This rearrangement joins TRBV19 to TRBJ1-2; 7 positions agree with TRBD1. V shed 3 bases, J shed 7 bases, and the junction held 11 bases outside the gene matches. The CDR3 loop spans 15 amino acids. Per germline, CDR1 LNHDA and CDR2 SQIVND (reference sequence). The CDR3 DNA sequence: TGTGCCAGTAGTATGTTCCAGGGGGATGTGGCTGGCTACACCTTC. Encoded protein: CASSMFQGDVAGYTF.

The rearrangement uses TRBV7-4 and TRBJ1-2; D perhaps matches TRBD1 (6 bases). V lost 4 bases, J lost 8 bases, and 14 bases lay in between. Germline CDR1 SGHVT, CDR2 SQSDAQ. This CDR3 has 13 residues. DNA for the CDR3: TGTGCCAGCAGCTCCGACAGGTACCGAGGCTACACCTTC. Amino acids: CASSSDRYRGYTF.

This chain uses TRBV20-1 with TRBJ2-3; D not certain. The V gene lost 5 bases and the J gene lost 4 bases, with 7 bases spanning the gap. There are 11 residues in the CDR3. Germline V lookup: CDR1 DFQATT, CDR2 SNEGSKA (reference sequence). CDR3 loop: CSASSPDTQYF. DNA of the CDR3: TGCAGTGCTTCGAGTCCAGATACGCAGTATTTT.